These 13 T cell receptor beta chains were sequenced from one sample in a study of Tregs in tolerant kidney transplant recipients. Some clones are missing from TCRdb's copy, which holds only in-frame ones; the method was immunoSEQ multiplex PCR. This table has about 68,000 clones, around 83% appearing once. The sequencing input was CD4+ T cells from blood. Every receptor here comes from a human donor in good health.

To note about this clone: One junction end disagrees with the germline gene, perhaps due to a read error. The chain employs TRBV29-1 and TRBJ1-2; D not resolved. This CDR3 is 9 amino acids long. Germline CDR1 reads SQVTM; CDR2 reads ANQGSEA. Here the CDR3 DNA reads TGCAGCGTTGATCGCTTTAGGGCCTTC. Translation gives CSVDRFRAF.

This chain joins TRBV15 and TRBJ2-2, with TRBD2 matching over 12 bases. The V and J ends lost 0 bases and 3 bases, in that order; junction bases with no gene match: 17. The CDR3 sequence is 22 residues long. Germline V lookup: CDR1 LNHNV, CDR2 YYDKDF (reference sequence). This chain's CDR3 is CATSRERGRLAGESGHTGELFF. The CDR3 DNA follows: TGTGCCACCAGCAGAGAGAGGGGTCGACTAGCGGGGGAATCGGGGCACACCGGGGAGCTGTTTTTT.

The sample holds one count of this clone. This rearrangement joins TRBV30 to TRBJ1-2; a weak D match, TRBD1 (6 bases). The CDR3 consists of 13 residues. Trimming shortened V by 6 bases and J by 3 bases, and 14 bases separated the two germline ends. Germline CDR1 is GTSNPN and CDR2 is SVGIG (reference sequence). The CDR3 nucleotides read TGTGCCTGCCTAGGGGGGATCGACTATGGCTACACCTTC. Encoded protein: CACLGGIDYGYTF.

This clone came up once. This chain connects TRBV27 to TRBJ1-5; 9 bases map to TRBD1. Per the germline V gene, CDR1 is MNHEY and CDR2 is SMNVEV (reference sequence). The trim removed 6 bases at V and 5 bases at J, leaving 5 bases unmatched. CDR3 length equals 14 residues. The CDR3 sequence: CASSPGTGHQPQHF. In nucleotides, the CDR3 is TGTGCCAGCAGCCCCGGGACAGGGCATCAGCCCCAGCATTTT.

Worth noting for this clone: An end of the junction does not agree with germline; a read error may underlie this. CDR3 coding DNA: TGTGCCAGCAGCTTGGGTGGACAGGGGCGGTACGAGCAGTACTTC. It is translated as CASSLGGQGRYEQYF. The V gene is TRBV5-1, the J gene TRBJ2-7; TRBD1 agrees at 9 bases. Germline CDR1 reads SGHRS; CDR2 reads YFSETQ. The CDR3 extends over 15 amino acids.

The CDR3 DNA is TGTGCCTGGTATAAACCGGGACATACTAACTATGGCTACACCTTC. Its translation: CAWYKPGHTNYGYTF. V gene TRBV30 combines with J gene TRBJ1-2; TRBD1 is a possible D gene (6 bases). V shed 5 bases and J shed 0 bases, with 16 bases lying between them. CDR3 length: 15 amino acids. Germline loops: CDR1 GTSNPN, CDR2 SVGIG (reference sequence).

The rearrangement uses TRBV5-6 and TRBJ2-3, with D possibly called TRBD1 or TRBD2 (6 bases each). The CDR3 consists of 15 residues. Germline V lookup: CDR1 SGHDT, CDR2 YYEEEE. Trimming stripped 0 bases from V and 7 bases from J, with 15 bases between. CDR3 bases: TGTGCCAGCAGCTTGGGAGGGGGGCTCGGCAATACGCAGTATTTT. Protein: CASSLGGGLGNTQYF.

A remark on this clone: A read error may produce the germline difference seen at one junction end. CDR3 sequence (DNA): TGTGCTAGTGCTTTGTACCGGGGTGAGCAGTACTTC. Residues: CASALYRGEQYF. This sequence joins TRBV12-5 and TRBJ2-7, with D perhaps matching TRBD2 (5 bases). The length of the CDR3 is 12 residues. Germline values: CDR1 LGHNT, CDR2 FRNRAP.

The rearrangement joins TRBV6-9 to TRBJ2-7; 8 bases match TRBD2. Germline values: CDR1 MNHGY, CDR2 SVAAGI. With V trimmed by 5 bases and J by 2 bases, 5 bases remained unmatched. This CDR3 is 14 amino acids long. CDR3 DNA sequence: TGTGCCAGCAGTAATTTAGCGGGGACCTACGAGCAGTACTTC. It codes for CASSNLAGTYEQYF.

This chain links TRBV9 with TRBJ2-6, with TRBD1 matching 9 bases. In germline, CDR1 is SGDLS, CDR2 YYNGEE. The CDR3 has 16 amino acids. V gave up 6 bases and J gave up 0 bases; unmatched junction bases: 4. CDR3 protein: CASTRDRDSGANVLTF. The CDR3, as DNA: TGTGCCAGCACCCGGGACAGGGACTCTGGGGCCAACGTCCTGACTTTC. Using reference TRBV9 and TRBJ2-6 for the parts outside the CDR3, the full variable domain is DSGVTQTPKHLITATGQRVTLRCSPRSGDLSVYWYQQSLDQGLQFLIQYYNGEERAKGNILERFSAQQFPDLHSELNLSSLELGDSALYFCASTRDRDSGANVLTFGAGSRLTVL.

J is TRBJ2-1 and V is TRBV11-2; D remains unclear. CDR3 size: 15 residues. The germline V gene encodes CDR1 SGHAT and CDR2 FQNNGV. Trimming removed 5 bases at V and 4 bases at J, with 15 bases between. The chain's CDR3 is CASSNTGPTYNEQFF. The DNA for the CDR3 is TGTGCCAGCAGCAATACTGGACCGACGTACAATGAGCAGTTCTTC. The full variable domain, in which reference TRBV11-2 and TRBJ2-1 provide the parts outside the CDR3, is EAGVAQSPRYKIIEKRQSVAFWCNPISGHATLYWYQQILGQGPKLLIQFQNNGVVDDSQLPKDRFSAERLKGVDSTLKIQPAKLEDSAVYLCASSNTGPTYNEQFFGPGTRLTVL.

This rearrangement joins TRBV29-1 to TRBJ2-1; D gene ambiguous. The CDR3 totals 12 residues. The germline V gene encodes CDR1 SQVTM and CDR2 ANQGSEA. V lost 7 bases to trimming and J lost 5 bases, with 12 bases between them. The CDR3 region is CSANRVDNEQFF. CDR3 DNA: TGCAGCGCTAACCGGGTCGACAATGAGCAGTTCTTC.

V gene TRBV7-2 combines with J gene TRBJ2-7, with TRBD2 identical over 7 bases. CDR1 is SGHTA and CDR2 is FQGNSA in the germline V gene. This CDR3 region has 16 residues. Unmatched junction bases numbered 6, after V lost 1 base and J lost 0 bases. DNA of the CDR3: TGTGCCAGCAGCTTAGGCCTGGGGGGGTCCTCCTACGAGCAGTACTTC. Encoded protein: CASSLGLGGSSYEQYF.